The clone carrying this T cell receptor beta chain was counted a few times. Its cognate antigen is unknown. The data were obtained in a study of T-cell reconstitution after alpha-beta-depleted transplantation in children. Overall study findings and caveats: By about two months after transplant, alpha-beta T cells reportedly arose from several hundred graft clones that had expanded.

The germline CDR1 and CDR2 sequences are MGHDK and SYGVNS. The CDR3 totals 17 residues. The junction had 9 bases not matched to a gene; V was cut back by 6 bases and J by 0 bases. Unique molecular identifiers were incorporated when the TCRbeta library was constructed. Via MiXCR, TCRdb re-called the PCR reads, giving one row per CDR3 protein. The sample records 280,000 or so distinct CDR3 sequences, 11% being singletons. The receptor was derived from a male patient aged 2-15 years who had a stem cell transplant for chronic granulomatous disease, so the T cells may come from the graft donor. The sample in question was peripheral blood, obtained 180 days after TCRalphabeta/CD19-depleted stem cell transplant. The chain is built from TRBV25-1 and TRBJ2-1, with 9 bases that match TRBD1. The CDR3 sequence: CASSSWGQGGSYNEQFF. Written as DNA, the CDR3 is TGTGCCAGCAGCTCATGGGGACAGGGAGGCTCCTACAATGAGCAGTTCTTC.